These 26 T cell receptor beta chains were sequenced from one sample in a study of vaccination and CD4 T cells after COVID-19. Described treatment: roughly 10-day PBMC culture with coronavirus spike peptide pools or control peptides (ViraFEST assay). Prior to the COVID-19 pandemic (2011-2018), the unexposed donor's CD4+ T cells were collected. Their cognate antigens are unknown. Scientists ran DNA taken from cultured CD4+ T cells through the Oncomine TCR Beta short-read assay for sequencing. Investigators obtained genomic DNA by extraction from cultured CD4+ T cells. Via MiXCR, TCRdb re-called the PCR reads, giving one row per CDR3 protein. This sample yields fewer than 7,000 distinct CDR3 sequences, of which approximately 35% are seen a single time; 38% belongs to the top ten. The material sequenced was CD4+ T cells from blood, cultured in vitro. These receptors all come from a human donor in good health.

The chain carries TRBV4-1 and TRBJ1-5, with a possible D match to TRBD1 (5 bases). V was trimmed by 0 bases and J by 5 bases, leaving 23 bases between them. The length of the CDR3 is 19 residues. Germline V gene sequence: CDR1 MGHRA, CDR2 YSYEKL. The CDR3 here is CASSQEFEGISPQDQPQHF. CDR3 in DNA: TGCGCCAGCAGCCAAGAATTTGAGGGGATTTCCCCCCAAGATCAGCCCCAGCATTTT.

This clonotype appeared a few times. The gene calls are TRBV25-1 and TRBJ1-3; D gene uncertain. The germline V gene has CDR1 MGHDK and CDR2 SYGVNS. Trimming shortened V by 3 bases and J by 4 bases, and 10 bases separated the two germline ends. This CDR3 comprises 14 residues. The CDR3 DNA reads TGTGCCAGCAGTGAGGCCGGGGAAGGAAACACCATATATTTT. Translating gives CASSEAGEGNTIYF.

For the CDR3, the DNA is TGTGCCAGCAGTTTCGATGGTAACTATGGCTACACCTTC. Amino acid sequence: CASSFDGNYGYTF. V is TRBV27 and J is TRBJ1-2; D gene unclear. This CDR3 is built from 13 residues. Germline V gene lookup returns CDR1 MNHEY and CDR2 SMNVEV (reference sequence). Trimming cost V 3 bases and J 1 base, with 6 bases left between them.

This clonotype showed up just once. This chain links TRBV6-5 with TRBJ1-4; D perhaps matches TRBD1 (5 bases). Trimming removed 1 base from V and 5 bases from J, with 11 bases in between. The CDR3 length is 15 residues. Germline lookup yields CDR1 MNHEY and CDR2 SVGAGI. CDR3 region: CASSYFGTVNEKLFF. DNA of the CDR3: TGTGCCAGCAGTTACTTCGGGACGGTGAATGAAAAACTGTTTTTT.

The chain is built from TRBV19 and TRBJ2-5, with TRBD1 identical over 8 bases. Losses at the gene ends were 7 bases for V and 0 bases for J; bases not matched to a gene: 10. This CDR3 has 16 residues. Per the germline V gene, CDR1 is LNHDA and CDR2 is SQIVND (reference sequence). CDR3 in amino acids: CASMTGTGGYQETQYF. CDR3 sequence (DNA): TGTGCCAGTATGACCGGGACAGGTGGCTACCAAGAGACCCAGTACTTC.

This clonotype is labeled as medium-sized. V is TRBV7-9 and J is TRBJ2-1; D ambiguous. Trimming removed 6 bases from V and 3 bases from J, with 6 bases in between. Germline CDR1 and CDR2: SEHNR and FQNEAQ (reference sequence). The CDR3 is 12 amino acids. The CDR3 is CASSWNYNEQFF. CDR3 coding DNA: TGTGCCAGCAGTTGGAACTACAATGAGCAGTTCTTC.

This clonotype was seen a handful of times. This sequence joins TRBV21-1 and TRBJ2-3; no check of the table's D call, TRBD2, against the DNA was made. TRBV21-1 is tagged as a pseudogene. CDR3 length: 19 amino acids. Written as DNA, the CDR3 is TGTGCCAGCAGCAAAGGTGAAAGCGGGAGGGCCCTTACGACAGATACGCAGTATTTT. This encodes CASSKGESGRALTTDTQYF.

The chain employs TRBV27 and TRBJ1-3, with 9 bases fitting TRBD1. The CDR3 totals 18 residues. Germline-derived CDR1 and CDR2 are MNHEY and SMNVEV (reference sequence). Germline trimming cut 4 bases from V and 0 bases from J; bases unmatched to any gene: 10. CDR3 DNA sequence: TGTGCCAGCAGTTCGGGACAGGGTGCCCATTACTCTGGAAACACCATATATTTT. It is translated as CASSSGQGAHYSGNTIYF.

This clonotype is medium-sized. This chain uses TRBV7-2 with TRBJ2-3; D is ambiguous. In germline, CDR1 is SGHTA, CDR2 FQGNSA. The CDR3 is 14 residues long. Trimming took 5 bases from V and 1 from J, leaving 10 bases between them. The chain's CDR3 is CASSPGLGTDTQYF. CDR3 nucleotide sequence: TGTGCCAGCAGCCCCGGCCTCGGCACAGATACGCAGTATTTT. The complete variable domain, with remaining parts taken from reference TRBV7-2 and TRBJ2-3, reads GAGVSQSPSNKVTEKGKDVELRCDPISGHTALYWYRQSLGQGLEFLIYFQGNSAPDKSGLPSDRFSAERTGGSVSTLTIQRTQQEDSAVYLCASSPGLGTDTQYFGPGTRLTVL.

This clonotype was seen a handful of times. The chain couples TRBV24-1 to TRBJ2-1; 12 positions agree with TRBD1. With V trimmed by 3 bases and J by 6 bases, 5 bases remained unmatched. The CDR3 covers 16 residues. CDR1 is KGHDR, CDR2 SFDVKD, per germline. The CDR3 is CATSDRDRGLRNEQFF. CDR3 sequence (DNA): TGTGCCACCAGTGATCGGGACAGGGGGCTACGCAATGAGCAGTTCTTC.

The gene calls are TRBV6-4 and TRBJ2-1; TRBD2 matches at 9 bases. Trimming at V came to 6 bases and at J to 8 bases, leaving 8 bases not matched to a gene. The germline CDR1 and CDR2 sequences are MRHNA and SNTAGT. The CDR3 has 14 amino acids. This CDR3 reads CASSTLAGSDEQFF. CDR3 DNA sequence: TGTGCCAGCAGCACACTAGCGGGTAGCGATGAGCAGTTCTTC.

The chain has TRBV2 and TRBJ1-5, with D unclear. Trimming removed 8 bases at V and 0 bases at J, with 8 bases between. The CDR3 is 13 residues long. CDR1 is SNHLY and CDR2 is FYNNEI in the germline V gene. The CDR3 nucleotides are TGTGCCAGCGGACGGGATAGCAATCAGCCCCAGCATTTT. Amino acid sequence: CASGRDSNQPQHF.

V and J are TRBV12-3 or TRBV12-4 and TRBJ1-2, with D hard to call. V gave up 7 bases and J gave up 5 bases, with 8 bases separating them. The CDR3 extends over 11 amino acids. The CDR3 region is CASTTLYGYTF. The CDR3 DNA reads TGTGCCAGCACCACGCTGTATGGCTACACCTTC.

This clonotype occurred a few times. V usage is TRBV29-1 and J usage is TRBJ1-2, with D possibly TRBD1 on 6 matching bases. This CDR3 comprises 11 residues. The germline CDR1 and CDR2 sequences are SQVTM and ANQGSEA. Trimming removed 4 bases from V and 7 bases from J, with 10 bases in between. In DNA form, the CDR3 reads TGCAGCGTTGTTCGAGGGGGTGGCTACACCTTC. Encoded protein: CSVVRGGGYTF.

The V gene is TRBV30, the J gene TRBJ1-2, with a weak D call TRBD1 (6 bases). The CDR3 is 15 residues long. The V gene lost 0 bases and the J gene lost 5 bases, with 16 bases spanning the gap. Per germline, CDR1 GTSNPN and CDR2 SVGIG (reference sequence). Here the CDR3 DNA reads TGTGCCTGGAGTGTTGACAGGAGAGGTGTTTATGGCTACACCTTC. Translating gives CAWSVDRRGVYGYTF.

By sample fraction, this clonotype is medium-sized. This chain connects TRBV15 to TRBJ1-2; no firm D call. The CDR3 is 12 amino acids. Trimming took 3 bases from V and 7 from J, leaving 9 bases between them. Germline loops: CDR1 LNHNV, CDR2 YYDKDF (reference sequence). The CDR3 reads CATSRGRGGYTF. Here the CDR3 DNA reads TGTGCCACCAGCAGGGGGAGAGGTGGCTACACCTTC.

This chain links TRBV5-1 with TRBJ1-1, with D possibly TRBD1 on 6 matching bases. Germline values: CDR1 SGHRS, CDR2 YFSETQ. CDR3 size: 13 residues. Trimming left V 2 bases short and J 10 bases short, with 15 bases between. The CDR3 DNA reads TGCGCCAGCAGCTTCACCGGGACAAGCGGAGCTTTCTTT. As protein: CASSFTGTSGAFF.

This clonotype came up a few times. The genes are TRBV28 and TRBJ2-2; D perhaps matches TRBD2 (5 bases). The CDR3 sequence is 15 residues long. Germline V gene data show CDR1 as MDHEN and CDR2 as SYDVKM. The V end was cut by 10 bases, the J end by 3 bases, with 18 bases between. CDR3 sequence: CAIFSTNGDTGELFF. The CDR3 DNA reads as TGTGCCATCTTCTCCACTAACGGGGACACCGGGGAGCTGTTTTTT.

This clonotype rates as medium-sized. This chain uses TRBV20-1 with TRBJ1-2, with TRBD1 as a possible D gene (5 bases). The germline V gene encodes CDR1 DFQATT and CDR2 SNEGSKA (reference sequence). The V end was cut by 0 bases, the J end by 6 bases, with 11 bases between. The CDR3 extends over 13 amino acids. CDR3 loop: CSARDRDRDGYTF. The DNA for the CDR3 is TGCAGTGCTAGAGACCGAGACAGAGATGGCTACACCTTC.

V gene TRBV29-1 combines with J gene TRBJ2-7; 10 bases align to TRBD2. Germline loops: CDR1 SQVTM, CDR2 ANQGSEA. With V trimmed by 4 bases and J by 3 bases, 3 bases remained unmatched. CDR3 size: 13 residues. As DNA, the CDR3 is TGCAGCGTTGGACTAGCGGGTAACTACGAGCAGTACTTC. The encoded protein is CSVGLAGNYEQYF.

The CDR3: CASSPQGGRYGYTF. The CDR3 DNA reads TGTGCCAGCAGCCCTCAAGGGGGGAGGTATGGCTACACCTTC. This sequence joins TRBV9 and TRBJ1-2; tentative D call: TRBD1 (6 bases). Trimming took 4 bases from V and 5 from J, leaving 15 bases between them. In germline, CDR1 is SGDLS, CDR2 YYNGEE. The CDR3 has 14 amino acids.

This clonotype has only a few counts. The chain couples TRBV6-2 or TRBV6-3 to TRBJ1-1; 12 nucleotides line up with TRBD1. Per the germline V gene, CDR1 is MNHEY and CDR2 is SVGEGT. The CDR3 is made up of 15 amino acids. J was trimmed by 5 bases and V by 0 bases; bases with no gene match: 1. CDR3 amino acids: CASSYSGQGATEAFF. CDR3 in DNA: TGTGCCAGCAGTTACTCGGGACAGGGGGCGACTGAAGCTTTCTTT.

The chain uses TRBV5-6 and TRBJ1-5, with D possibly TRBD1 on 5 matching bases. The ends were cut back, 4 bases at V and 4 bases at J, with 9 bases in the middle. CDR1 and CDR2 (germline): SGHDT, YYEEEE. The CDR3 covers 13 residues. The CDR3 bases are TGTGCCAGCAGCAGGGACGTAAATCAGCCCCAGCATTTT. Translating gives CASSRDVNQPQHF.

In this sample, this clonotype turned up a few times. CDR3 in DNA: TGTGCCAGCAGTTTAATTTCGGGGACTAGCGGGAGACTCCCCTACGAGCAGTACTTC. As protein: CASSLISGTSGRLPYEQYF. The V call is TRBV27, the J call TRBJ2-7; TRBD2 matches 14 bases. Per germline, CDR1 MNHEY and CDR2 SMNVEV (reference sequence). The V gene end was trimmed by 2 bases and the J gene end by 2 bases; junction bases not matched to a gene: 11. The CDR3 length is 19 residues.

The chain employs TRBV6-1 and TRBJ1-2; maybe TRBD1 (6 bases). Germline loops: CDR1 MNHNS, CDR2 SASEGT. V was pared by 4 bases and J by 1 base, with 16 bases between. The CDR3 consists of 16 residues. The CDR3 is CASSGGGGRGNYGYTF. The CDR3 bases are TGTGCCAGCAGTGGAGGAGGGGGTAGAGGTAACTATGGCTACACCTTC.

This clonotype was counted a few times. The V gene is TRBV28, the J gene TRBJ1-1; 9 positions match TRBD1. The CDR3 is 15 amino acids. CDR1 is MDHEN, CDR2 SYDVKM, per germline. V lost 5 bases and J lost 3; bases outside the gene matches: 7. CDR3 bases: TGTGCCAGCAGTCCGGACAGGGGTTGGGACACTGAAGCTTTCTTT. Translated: CASSPDRGWDTEAFF.